This record looks at one T cell receptor beta chain sequence and its context. Its antigen is unidentified. Profiled with immunoSEQ multiplex PCR; TCRdb holds only in-frame clones, not every one. The sample lists about 50,000 clones; around nine tenths were seen once. Germline CDR1 reads MNHNS; CDR2 reads SASEGT. The CDR3 loop spans 14 amino acids. The sample is drawn from a study of graft-versus-host responses after intestinal transplantation. About the research overall: The study gave all recipients anti-thymocyte globulin induction, then tacrolimus and steroids for approximately three years.

This TCR came from a human donor who was the organ donor for an intestinal transplant. The V and J genes are TRBV6-1 and TRBJ2-5; 9 bases map to TRBD2. The J call may be mistaken, given a closer DNA end match to TRBJ2-7. The sequenced sample was unstimulated CD4+ T cells sorted from spleen or lymph node cells, obtained before transplant. The CDR3 DNA reads TGTGCCAGCGGGCGGGAGGGAGGTGGCTACGAGCAGTACTTC. It is translated as CASGREGGGYEQYF.